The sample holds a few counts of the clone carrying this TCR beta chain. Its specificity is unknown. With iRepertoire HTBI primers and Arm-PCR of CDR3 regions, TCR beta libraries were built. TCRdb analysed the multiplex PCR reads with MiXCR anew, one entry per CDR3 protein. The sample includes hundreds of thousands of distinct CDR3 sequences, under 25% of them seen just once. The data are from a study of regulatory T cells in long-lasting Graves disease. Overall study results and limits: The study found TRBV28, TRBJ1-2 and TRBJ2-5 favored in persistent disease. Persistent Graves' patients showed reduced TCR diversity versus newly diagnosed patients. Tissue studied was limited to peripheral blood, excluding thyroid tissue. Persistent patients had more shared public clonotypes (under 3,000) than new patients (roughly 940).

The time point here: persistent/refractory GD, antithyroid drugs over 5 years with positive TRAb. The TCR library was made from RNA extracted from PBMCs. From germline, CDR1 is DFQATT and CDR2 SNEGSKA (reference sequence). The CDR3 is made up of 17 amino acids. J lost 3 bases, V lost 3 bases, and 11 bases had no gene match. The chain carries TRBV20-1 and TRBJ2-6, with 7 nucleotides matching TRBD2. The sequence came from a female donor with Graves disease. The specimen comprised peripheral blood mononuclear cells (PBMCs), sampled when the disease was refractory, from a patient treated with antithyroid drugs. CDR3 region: CSARARGVIHGANVLTF. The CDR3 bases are TGCAGTGCTAGGGCCCGGGGGGTAATACATGGGGCCAACGTCCTGACTTTC.